These 8 T cell receptor beta chains were sequenced from one sample in a study of cytomegalovirus exposure and HLA in healthy donors. Profiling relied on immunoSEQ multiplex PCR, and the TCRdb table lists in-frame clones only, not all of them. The data hold approximately 110,000 clones, with around 94% observed a single time. The sample consisted of PBMCs. Receptor source: a woman aged 18-30 years in good health and CMV-seronegative.

The chain joins TRBV4-1 to TRBJ2-7; maybe TRBD1 (6 bases). Trimming took 1 base from V and 2 from J, leaving 9 bases between them. The CDR3 is 14 residues long. Per germline, CDR1 MGHRA and CDR2 YSYEKL. CDR3 in amino acids: CASSQAGGPYEQYF. DNA for the CDR3: TGCGCCAGCAGCCAAGCTGGGGGCCCCTACGAGCAGTACTTC.

The V and J genes are TRBV10-3 and TRBJ2-1; TRBD2 matches at 8 bases. The CDR3 totals 14 residues. V trimming: 2 bases; J trimming: 5 bases; junction bases outside the gene matches: 2. Per germline, CDR1 ENHRY and CDR2 SYGVKD. This chain's CDR3 is CAISEGLAHNEQFF. Written as DNA, the CDR3 is TGTGCCATCAGTGAGGGACTAGCCCACAATGAGCAGTTCTTC.

V gene TRBV6-6 combines with J gene TRBJ1-2; 9 bases fit TRBD1. Germline V CDR1 and CDR2: MNHNY, SVGAGI (reference sequence). V was clipped by 7 bases and J by 8 bases; unmatched bases: 11. The CDR3 totals 14 residues. DNA of the CDR3: TGTGCCAGCAATAACGGGGACAGGGTGGACGGCTACACCTTC. Translated: CASNNGDRVDGYTF.

V usage is TRBV11-2 and J usage is TRBJ2-7; perhaps TRBD2 as D (6 bases). The CDR3 contains 13 residues. The V gene's germline CDR1 is SGHAT and CDR2 FQNNGV. Trimming stripped 3 bases from V and 4 bases from J, with 10 bases between. Here the CDR3 reads CASSFPGGYEQYF. CDR3 DNA sequence: TGTGCCAGCAGCTTCCCTGGGGGGTACGAGCAGTACTTC.

This clone has a single count. The chain is built from TRBV5-5 and TRBJ2-1; D is possibly TRBD1 (6 bases). The germline gives CDR1 SGHKS, CDR2 YYEKEE (reference sequence). V was cut by 4 bases and J by 9 bases, with 14 bases left in between. This CDR3 is built from 13 residues. The CDR3 DNA reads TGTGCCAGCAGCCTACAGGGTTTTCGTGAGCAGTTCTTC. It translates to CASSLQGFREQFF.

This chain links TRBV30 with TRBJ2-7; TRBD2 matches at 14 bases. The CDR3 consists of 17 residues. Germline V gene lookup returns CDR1 GTSNPN and CDR2 SVGIG (reference sequence). V shed 0 bases, J shed 6 bases, and the junction held 10 bases outside the gene matches. Written as DNA, the CDR3 is TGTGCCTGGAGTGTAGTCCCGACTAGCGGGAGGGGAGGCGAGCAGTACTTC. Protein sequence: CAWSVVPTSGRGGEQYF.

CDR3 nucleotides: TGTGCCAGCAGCCATGGGACAGGGGGTTCACCCCTCCACTTT. This gives the protein CASSHGTGGSPLHF. The chain uses TRBV14 and TRBJ1-6, with TRBD1 identical over 11 bases. V was clipped by 3 bases and J by 9 bases; unmatched bases: 1. The CDR3 has 14 amino acids. Germline V gene lookup returns CDR1 SGHDN and CDR2 FVKESK.

The chain recombines TRBV7-9 with TRBJ1-4; perhaps TRBD1 as D (6 bases). Germline V gives CDR1 SEHNR, CDR2 FQNEAQ (reference sequence). This CDR3 is built from 15 residues. The germline V and J ends were trimmed by 7 bases and 5 bases, with 17 bases remaining between them. The CDR3 bases are TGTGCCAGCACTAACCCACAGGGAAAGAATGAAAAACTGTTTTTT. Translation: CASTNPQGKNEKLFF.